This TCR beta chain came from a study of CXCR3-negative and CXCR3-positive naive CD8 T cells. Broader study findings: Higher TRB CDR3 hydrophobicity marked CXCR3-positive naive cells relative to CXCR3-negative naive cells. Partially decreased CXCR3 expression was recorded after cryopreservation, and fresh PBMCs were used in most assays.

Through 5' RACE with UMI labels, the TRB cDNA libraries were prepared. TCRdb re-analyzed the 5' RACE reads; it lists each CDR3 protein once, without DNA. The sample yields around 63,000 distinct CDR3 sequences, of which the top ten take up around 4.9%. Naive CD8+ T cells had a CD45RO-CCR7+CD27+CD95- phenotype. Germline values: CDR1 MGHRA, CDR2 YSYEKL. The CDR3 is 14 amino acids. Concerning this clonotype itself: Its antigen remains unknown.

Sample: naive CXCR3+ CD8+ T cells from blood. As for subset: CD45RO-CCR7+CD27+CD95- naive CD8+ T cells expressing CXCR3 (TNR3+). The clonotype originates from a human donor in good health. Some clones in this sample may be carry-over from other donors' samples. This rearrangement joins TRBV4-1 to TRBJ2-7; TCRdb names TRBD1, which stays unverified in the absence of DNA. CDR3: CASSPNRASDEQYF.